What follows is one T cell receptor beta chain and its context. Its antigen is not identified. This sample is part of a study of persistence of HIV-infected CD4 T cells. At the level of the study: A median of 8 years of suppressive ART preceded sampling.

Anti-CD3/anti-CD28 beads served as a nonspecific positive control stimulus. CD4+ T cells upregulating both CD40 ligand and CD69 were sorted as responding cells. Inclusion required CMV-positive serology and CD4+ counts above 400 cells/uL. Stimulated PBMCs had first been depleted of CD8+ T cells. This CDR3 region has 14 residues. Germline V gives CDR1 SGHKS, CDR2 YYEKEE (reference sequence). V lost 0 bases, J lost 5 bases, and 9 bases lay in between. This was the immunoSEQ version 4 assay in survey mode. Template was genomic DNA at 8 to 10 ng/uL, with up to 1 ug used per sample. Here immunoSEQ multiplex PCR was the method, and the copy in TCRdb shows in-frame clones only, minus some. Altogether 43,000 or so clones are present, 80% to 90% being singletons, with the ten largest covering 1%.

Source: CD4+ T cells sorted from PBMCs after roughly 18-hour stimulation, taken from a patient who received antiretroviral therapy. The V call is TRBV5-5, the J call TRBJ1-5, with TRBD1 as a possible D gene (5 bases). The sequence came from an adult man with HIV who was CMV-seropositive. The CDR3 protein is CASSLGGGDQPQHF. Here the CDR3 DNA reads TGTGCCAGCAGCTTGGGGGGCGGCGATCAGCCCCAGCATTTT.